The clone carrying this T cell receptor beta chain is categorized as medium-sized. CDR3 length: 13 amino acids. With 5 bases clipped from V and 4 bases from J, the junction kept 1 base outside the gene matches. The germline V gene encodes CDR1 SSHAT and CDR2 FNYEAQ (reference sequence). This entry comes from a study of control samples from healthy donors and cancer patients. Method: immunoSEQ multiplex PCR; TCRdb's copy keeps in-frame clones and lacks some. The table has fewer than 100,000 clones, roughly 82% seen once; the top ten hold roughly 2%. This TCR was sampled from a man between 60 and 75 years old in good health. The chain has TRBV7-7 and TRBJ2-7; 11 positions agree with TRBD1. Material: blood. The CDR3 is CASSRDRGYEQYF. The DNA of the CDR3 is TGTGCCAGCAGCCGGGACAGGGGGTACGAGCAGTACTTC.